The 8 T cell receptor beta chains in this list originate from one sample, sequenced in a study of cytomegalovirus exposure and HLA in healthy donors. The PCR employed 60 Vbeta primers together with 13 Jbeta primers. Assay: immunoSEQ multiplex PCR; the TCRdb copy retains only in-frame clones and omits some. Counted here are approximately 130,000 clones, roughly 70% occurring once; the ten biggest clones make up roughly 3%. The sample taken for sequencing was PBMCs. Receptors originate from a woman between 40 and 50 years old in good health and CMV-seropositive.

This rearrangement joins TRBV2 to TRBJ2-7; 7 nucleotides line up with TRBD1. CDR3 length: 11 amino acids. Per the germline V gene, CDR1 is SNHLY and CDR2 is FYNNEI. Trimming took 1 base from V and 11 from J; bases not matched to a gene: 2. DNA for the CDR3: TGTGCCAGCAGTGAAGACAGGGGAAAGTACTTC. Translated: CASSEDRGKYF.

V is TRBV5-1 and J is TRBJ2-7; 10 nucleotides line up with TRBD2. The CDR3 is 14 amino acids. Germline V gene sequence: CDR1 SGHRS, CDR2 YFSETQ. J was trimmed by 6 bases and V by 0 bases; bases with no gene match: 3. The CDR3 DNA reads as TGCGCCAGCAGCTTGGGGCTAGCGGGGGCCGAGCAGTACTTC. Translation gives CASSLGLAGAEQYF.

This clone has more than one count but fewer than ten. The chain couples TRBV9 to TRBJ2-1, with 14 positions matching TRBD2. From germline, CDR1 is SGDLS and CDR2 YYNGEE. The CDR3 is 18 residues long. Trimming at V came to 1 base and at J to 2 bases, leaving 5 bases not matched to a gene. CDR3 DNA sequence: TGTGCCAGCAGCGTAAGACTAGCGGGGGGGCTCCCCTACAATGAGCAGTTCTTC. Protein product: CASSVRLAGGLPYNEQFF.

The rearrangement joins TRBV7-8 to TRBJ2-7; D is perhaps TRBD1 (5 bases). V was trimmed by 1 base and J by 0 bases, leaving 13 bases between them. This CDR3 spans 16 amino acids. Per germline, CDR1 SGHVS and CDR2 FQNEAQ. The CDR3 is CASSLVSQGPSYEQYF. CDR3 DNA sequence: TGTGCCAGCAGCTTAGTGTCCCAGGGCCCCTCCTACGAGCAGTACTTC.

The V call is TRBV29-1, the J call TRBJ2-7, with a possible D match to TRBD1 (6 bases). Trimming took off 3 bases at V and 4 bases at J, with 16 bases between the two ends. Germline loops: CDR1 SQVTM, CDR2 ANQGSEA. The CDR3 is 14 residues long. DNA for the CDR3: TGCAGCGTTGACTTCGACAGGTCGGGGTACGAGCAGTACTTC. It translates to CSVDFDRSGYEQYF.

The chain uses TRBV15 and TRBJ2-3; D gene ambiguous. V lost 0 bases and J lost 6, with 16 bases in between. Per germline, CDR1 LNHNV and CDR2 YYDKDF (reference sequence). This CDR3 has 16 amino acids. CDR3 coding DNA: TGTGCCACCAGCAGAGATCCCCCGGCTAGTGGGGATACGCAGTATTTT. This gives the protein CATSRDPPASGDTQYF. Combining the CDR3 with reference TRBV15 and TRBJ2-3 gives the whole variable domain DAMVIQNPRYQVTQFGKPVTLSCSQTLNHNVMYWYQQKSSQAPKLLFHYYDKDFNNEADTPDNFQSRRPNTSFCFLDIRSPGLGDTAMYLCATSRDPPASGDTQYFGPGTRLTVL.

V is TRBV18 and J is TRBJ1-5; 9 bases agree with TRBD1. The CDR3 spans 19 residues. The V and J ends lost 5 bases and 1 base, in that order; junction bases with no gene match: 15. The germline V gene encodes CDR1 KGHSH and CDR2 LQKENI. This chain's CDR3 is CASSAQSTGGSLSNQPQHF. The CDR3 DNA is TGTGCCAGCTCAGCCCAATCCACAGGGGGCTCTTTGAGCAATCAGCCCCAGCATTTT.

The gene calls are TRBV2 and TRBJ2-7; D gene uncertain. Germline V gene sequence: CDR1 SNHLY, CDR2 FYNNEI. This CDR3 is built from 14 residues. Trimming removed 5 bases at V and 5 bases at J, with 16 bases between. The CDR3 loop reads CASSLRAELHEQYF. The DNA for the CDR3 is TGTGCCAGCAGTCTGAGAGCCGAATTGCACGAGCAGTACTTC.